These T cell receptor beta chains were read from a single sample in a study of shared clonotypes between healthy human individuals. This table comes from immunoSEQ multiplex PCR, and its TCRdb copy is limited to in-frame clones, with some not included. The sample consists of a few hundred thousand clones, nearly 97% of them appearing once. Input material: naive CD8+ T cells sorted from blood. The receptors come from a woman in her twenties or thirties in good health. CDR3s include the opening cysteine and the closing phenylalanine or tryptophan. The order of the fields is V gene, clone size, J gene, D gene, CDR3 protein, CDR3 DNA. D genes are given only for firm matches. Where a row states a size, it is once, few, many or the class of an expanded clone; other rows omit it.

>TRBV7-9|.|TRBJ2-5|TRBD1
CASSLTGQGQETQYF
TGTGCCAGCAGCTTAACGGGACAGGGCCAAGAGACCCAGTACTTC
>TRBV11-2|.|TRBJ2-2|.
CASSLYRNTGELFF
TGTGCCAGCAGCTTATATCGGAACACCGGGGAGCTGTTTTTT
>TRBV30|once|TRBJ2-7|TRBD1
CAWLDRERYEQYF
TGTGCCTGGCTCGACAGGGAACGGTACGAGCAGTACTTC
>TRBV5-6|once|TRBJ2-5|TRBD1
CASRLGQGLETQYF
TGTGCCAGCAGACTTGGACAGGGGCTGGAGACCCAGTACTTC
>TRBV7-7|.|TRBJ2-7|.
CASSPGTGSYEQYF
TGTGCCAGCAGCCCCGGGACCGGCTCCTACGAGCAGTACTTC
>TRBV5-1|.|TRBJ2-7|TRBD2
CASSLAGRSYEQYF
TGCGCCAGCAGTCTAGCGGGACGCTCCTACGAGCAGTACTTC
>TRBV9|.|TRBJ2-3|.
CASSVWSGSTDTQYF
TGTGCCAGCAGCGTATGGAGCGGGAGCACAGATACGCAGTATTTT
>TRBV29-1|.|TRBJ2-2|.
CSVVLHRDNTGELFF
TGCAGCGTTGTCCTTCACAGGGATAACACCGGGGAGCTGTTTTTT
>TRBV6-6|.|TRBJ2-7|.
CASSYGAEQYF
TGTGCCAGCAGTTATGGGGCCGAGCAGTACTTC
>TRBV7-9|.|TRBJ2-7|.
CASSLAAQRQYF
TGTGCCAGCAGCTTAGCGGCCCAGAGGCAGTACTTC
>TRBV4-1|once|TRBJ2-2|.
CASSQDGRELFF
TGCGCCAGCAGCCAAGACGGAAGGGAGCTGTTTTTT
>TRBV27|.|TRBJ1-2|TRBD1
CASSGTGYLRYGYTF
TGTGCCAGCAGCGGGACAGGGTATCTTCGCTATGGCTACACCTTC
>TRBV4-1|.|TRBJ2-1|.
CASSQDNKNEQFF
TGCGCCAGCAGCCAAGATAACAAGAATGAGCAGTTCTTC
>TRBV28|.|TRBJ2-1|.
CASQGRGYNEQFF
TGTGCCAGTCAGGGGCGAGGATACAATGAGCAGTTCTTC
>TRBV27|.|TRBJ1-2|TRBD1
CASSPRDRGRSNYGYTF
TGTGCCAGCAGTCCCCGGGACAGGGGGCGATCCAACTATGGCTACACCTTC
>TRBV10-3|.|TRBJ2-7|.
CAISESGPYEQYF
TGTGCCATCAGTGAGTCTGGGCCCTACGAGCAGTACTTC
>TRBV11-1|.|TRBJ1-5|.
CASSPGRSNQPQHF
TGTGCCAGCAGCCCGGGACGGAGCAATCAGCCCCAGCATTTT
>TRBV28|.|TRBJ1-5|.
CASSPNSNQPQHF
TGTGCCAGCAGTCCCAATAGCAATCAGCCCCAGCATTTT
>TRBV10-3|.|TRBJ2-7|TRBD1
CAISDPDRNYEQYF
TGTGCCATCAGTGATCCGGACAGGAACTACGAGCAGTACTTC
>TRBV28|.|TRBJ2-5|TRBD1
CASSLGLGQGASQETQYF
TGTGCCAGCAGTTTGGGTCTGGGACAGGGGGCTTCACAAGAGACCCAGTACTTC
>TRBV27|.|TRBJ2-1|.
CASSLGLADGNEQFF
TGTGCCAGCAGTTTGGGGCTAGCCGACGGCAATGAGCAGTTCTTC
>TRBV28|.|TRBJ2-1|TRBD2
CASSAPFGTSGRGEQFF
TGTGCCAGCAGTGCCCCGTTCGGGACTAGCGGGAGGGGTGAGCAGTTCTTC
>TRBV4-2|.|TRBJ2-1|TRBD2
CASSSHRERENNEQFF
TGTGCCAGCAGCTCCCACCGGGAGCGGGAGAACAATGAGCAGTTCTTC
>TRBV28|.|TRBJ1-4|TRBD1
CASMETGKEKLFF
TGTGCCAGCATGGAGACAGGGAAGGAAAAACTGTTTTTT
>TRBV7-9|.|TRBJ2-3|.
CASSLARPAGTQYF
TGTGCCAGCAGCTTAGCCCGGCCGGCCGGTACGCAGTATTTT
>TRBV6-5|.|TRBJ2-1|.
CASSYSSGFNEQFF
TGTGCCAGCAGTTACTCGAGCGGATTTAATGAGCAGTTCTTC
>TRBV28|.|TRBJ2-7|.
CASSYPQGFGVEQYF
TGTGCCAGCAGCTACCCCCAGGGGTTTGGGGTCGAGCAGTACTTC
>TRBV9|.|TRBJ1-2|.
CASSVGGGANGYTF
TGTGCCAGCAGCGTAGGGGGTGGGGCCAATGGCTACACCTTC
>TRBV15|.|TRBJ1-2|.
CATSRDTNYGYTF
TGTGCCACCAGCAGAGATACTAACTATGGCTACACCTTC
>TRBV28|.|TRBJ1-1|.
CASSADTGYTEAFF
TGTGCCAGCAGTGCGGACACAGGGTACACTGAAGCTTTCTTT
>TRBV13|.|TRBJ1-5|TRBD1
CASSFSSTGDQPQHF
TGTGCCAGCAGCTTCTCGTCGACAGGGGACCAGCCCCAGCATTTT
>TRBV28|.|TRBJ2-7|TRBD2
CASSLYTGGEQYF
TGTGCCAGCAGTTTATATACGGGGGGCGAGCAGTACTTC
>TRBV6-1|.|TRBJ2-5|TRBD2
CASGEVTSGVGETQYF
TGTGCCAGCGGCGAAGTGACTAGCGGGGTAGGGGAGACCCAGTACTTC
>TRBV27|.|TRBJ2-1|.
CASSRPSRNEQFF
TGTGCCAGCAGCCGTCCAAGTCGGAATGAGCAGTTCTTC
>TRBV4-1|.|TRBJ2-1|.
CASSQHSGSSYNEQFF
TGCGCCAGCAGCCAGCATAGCGGAAGCTCCTACAATGAGCAGTTCTTC
>TRBV28|.|TRBJ1-1|.
CASSPPAEAFF
TGTGCCAGCAGCCCTCCAGCTGAAGCTTTCTTT
>TRBV6-4|.|TRBJ2-1|.
CASSDEGYTNEQFF
TGTGCCAGCAGTGACGAGGGGTACACCAATGAGCAGTTCTTC
>TRBV2|.|TRBJ2-1|TRBD1
CASRDRGYNEQFF
TGTGCCAGCCGGGACAGGGGATACAATGAGCAGTTCTTC
>TRBV5-6|.|TRBJ2-2|TRBD1
CASSDPGQGITGELFF
TGTGCCAGCAGCGACCCGGGACAGGGAATAACCGGGGAGCTGTTTTTT
>TRBV9|.|TRBJ2-7|TRBD2
CASSTGLAGVKSYEQYF
TGTGCCAGCAGCACGGGACTAGCGGGGGTTAAATCCTACGAGCAGTACTTC
>TRBV28|.|TRBJ2-7|.
CASSAFSEQNSYEQYF
TGTGCCAGCAGCGCCTTTTCGGAGCAGAACTCCTACGAGCAGTACTTC
>TRBV27|.|TRBJ2-7|.
CASSLRGSNYEQYF
TGTGCCAGCAGTTTAAGGGGGTCTAACTACGAGCAGTACTTC
>TRBV19|.|TRBJ2-1|TRBD2
CASSLPLGLAGDNEQFF
TGTGCCAGTAGTCTACCCTTGGGACTAGCGGGAGACAATGAGCAGTTCTTC
>TRBV6-5|.|TRBJ1-5|.
CASSPRYNQPQHF
TGTGCCAGCAGCCCCCGGTACAATCAGCCCCAGCATTTT
>TRBV11-2|.|TRBJ2-7|.
CASSLAGPGAYEQYF
TGTGCCAGCAGCTTAGCGGGACCGGGGGCCTACGAGCAGTACTTC
>TRBV4-1|.|TRBJ2-1|.
CASSHPEGSYNEQFF
TGCGCCAGCAGCCACCCCGAGGGCTCCTACAATGAGCAGTTCTTC
>TRBV27|.|TRBJ1-2|.
CASKLSAGFTNYGYTF
TGTGCCAGTAAACTTTCGGCGGGGTTCACTAACTATGGCTACACCTTC
>TRBV7-2|.|TRBJ2-7|TRBD2
CASSIGPSGAYEQYF
TGTGCCAGCAGCATTGGCCCTAGCGGCGCCTACGAGCAGTACTTC
>TRBV11-3|.|TRBJ2-7|TRBD1
CASSSWDRPYEQYF
TGTGCCAGCAGCTCATGGGACAGACCCTACGAGCAGTACTTC
>TRBV27|.|TRBJ2-1|.
CASSPLGSAGPLRNEQFF
TGTGCCAGCAGTCCCTTAGGCTCGGCGGGTCCTCTCCGCAATGAGCAGTTCTTC
>TRBV5-6|.|TRBJ2-7|.
CASSSLFNEQYF
TGTGCCAGCAGCTCACTTTTCAACGAGCAGTACTTC
>TRBV19|.|TRBJ2-2|.
CASSILGRASAGELFF
TGTGCCAGTAGTATACTTGGCAGGGCTTCGGCCGGGGAGCTGTTTTTT
>TRBV19|.|TRBJ1-4|.
CASSIAVTAEKLFF
TGTGCCAGTAGTATAGCTGTGACAGCTGAAAAACTGTTTTTT
>TRBV14|.|TRBJ2-7|.
CASRSRPGNPGPYEQYF
TGTGCCAGCAGATCTAGACCCGGAAACCCGGGGCCCTACGAGCAGTACTTC